Shown below are 25 T cell receptor beta chains from a single sample sequenced in a study of Graves' ophthalmopathy and Graves' hyperthyroidism (dated by TCRdb to 2017 to 2018). The sequencer was an Illumina HiSeq 2000. For repertoire sequencing, the TCR beta CDR3 regions were amplified from RNA transcripts. A first-round RT-PCR used HTBI primers with the Qiagen OneStep RT-PCR kit, followed by a second-round multiplex PCR, size selection and purification. TCRdb redid the processing of the public reads, applying fastp at Q25 and MiXCR, and retained in-frame beta chains. A single entry per CDR3 protein holds the most common genes and DNA from its merged rows. Counted in this sample were under 800,000 distinct CDR3 sequences; about a fifth of them appeared once. The ten largest clonotypes hold about 6.6% of the sample. The sequenced sample consisted of peripheral blood. These receptors all come from a woman aged 18-30 years with stable Graves' hyperthyroidism. Some clones in this sample may be carry-over from other donors' samples. Donor details come from another sample of the same person, matched by shared clones.

The rearrangement links TRBV12-3 or TRBV12-4 to TRBJ2-7; no clear D gene. Trimming removed 1 base from V and 0 bases from J, with 10 bases in between. The CDR3 has 15 amino acids. CDR3 coding DNA: TGTGCCAGCAGTTTAGGGCCCCCGCCCTCCTACGAGCAGTACTTC. Its protein is CASSLGPPPSYEQYF.

DNA for the CDR3: TGTGCCAGCAGCCAAGAGTACAGGGGCAGCAGAGAGACCCAGTACTTC. It codes for CASSQEYRGSRETQYF. The chain uses TRBV3-1 and TRBJ2-5; 7 bases fit TRBD1. Trimming at V came to 0 bases and at J to 4 bases, leaving 8 bases not matched to a gene. This CDR3 has 16 amino acids. Germline-derived CDR1 and CDR2 are LGHDT and YNNKEL (reference sequence).

This clonotype has at least ten counts. This sequence joins TRBV7-9 and TRBJ1-1, with no clear D. CDR3 size: 12 residues. Per germline, CDR1 SEHNR and CDR2 FQNEAQ (reference sequence). V shed 7 bases and J shed 4 bases, with 10 bases lying between them. CDR3: CASMEAVTEAFF. Here the CDR3 DNA reads TGTGCCAGCATGGAGGCAGTCACTGAAGCTTTCTTT.

This clonotype was seen ten or more times. This chain joins TRBV27 and TRBJ1-1; D ambiguous. CDR1 is MNHEY, CDR2 SMNVEV, per germline (reference sequence). Trimming pared 0 bases from V and 6 bases from J, leaving 8 bases between. The CDR3 consists of 13 residues. In nucleotides, the CDR3 is TGTGCCAGCAGTTTATCGGGAAATCCTGAAGCTTTCTTT. Translation gives CASSLSGNPEAFF.

This clonotype was counted at least ten times. The J gene is TRBJ1-6, the V gene TRBV20-1; D possibly corresponds to TRBD1 (5 bases). V was pared by 3 bases and J by 3 bases, with 9 bases between. Germline assignment: CDR1 DFQATT and CDR2 SNEGSKA (reference sequence). The CDR3 has 14 residues. The CDR3 coding sequence is TGCAGTGCTAGGGGGGAAAACTATAATTCACCCCTCCACTTT. This gives the protein CSARGENYNSPLHF.

In its sample, this clonotype was seen many times. V is TRBV19 and J is TRBJ1-2, with TRBD1 identical over 7 bases. Germline lookup yields CDR1 LNHDA and CDR2 SQIVND (reference sequence). The CDR3 spans 14 residues. J lost 3 bases, V lost 5 bases, and 6 bases had no gene match. The CDR3 loop is CASSEQGRDYGYTF. The CDR3 bases are TGTGCCAGTAGTGAACAGGGGAGAGACTATGGCTACACCTTC.

Details on this clonotype: A clone one base away is much larger, so this may be a read error. V usage is TRBV5-1 and J usage is TRBJ1-1; 7 bases are shared with TRBD1. The CDR3 consists of 13 residues. The germline gives CDR1 SGHRS, CDR2 YFSETQ. CDR3 coding DNA: TGCGTCAGCAGCGAGACAGGGAGGACTGAAGCTTTCTTT. It codes for CVSSETGRTEAFF.

This clonotype was counted at least ten times. A much larger clone differs from this one at a single base, so this may be a read error. The chain carries TRBV12-3 or TRBV12-4 and TRBJ2-7; the match to TRBD1 covers 8 bases. The V and J ends lost 5 bases and 3 bases, in that order; junction bases with no gene match: 3. The CDR3 length is 13 residues. This CDR3 reads CASSPTGVYEQYF. The CDR3 coding sequence is TGTGCCAGCAGTCCGACAGGGGTCTACGAGCAGTACTTC.

This clonotype appeared a single time. The chain uses TRBV12-3 or TRBV12-4 and TRBJ1-6; D perhaps matches TRBD1 (5 bases). The length of the CDR3 is 16 residues. V lost 5 bases to trimming and J lost 10 bases, with 21 bases between them. The CDR3 region has the DNA TGTGCCAGCAGTGCTCCCGAGGGCAAGGGGCAATCACCCCTCCACTTT. It encodes CASSAPEGKGQSPLHF.

This clonotype was found many times. The chain carries TRBV12-3 or TRBV12-4 and TRBJ1-6, with D maybe TRBD1 (5 bases). This CDR3 has 15 residues. The V end lost 7 bases, the J end lost 6 bases, and 16 bases lay between the germline ends. The DNA for the CDR3 is TGTGCCAGCAATCGCCGGGACGGGCCTAATTCACCCCTCCACTTT. Its translation is CASNRRDGPNSPLHF.

This clonotype has at least ten counts. The gene calls are TRBV5-1 and TRBJ1-1, with 8 bases aligning to TRBD1. The CDR3 is 14 residues long. J gave up 5 bases and V 6 bases, and 9 bases lay outside the gene matches. Germline V CDR1 and CDR2: SGHRS, YFSETQ. DNA for the CDR3: TGCGCCAGCACCATAGACAGGGGTGAGACTGAAGCTTTCTTT. Translated: CASTIDRGETEAFF.

In this sample, this clonotype turned up once. The chain couples TRBV6-1 to TRBJ1-5; no definite D call. The CDR3 sequence is 13 residues long. Germline values: CDR1 MNHNS, CDR2 SASEGT. V gave up 6 bases and J gave up 7 bases, with 13 bases separating them. The CDR3 loop is CASSPHIRQPQHF. DNA for the CDR3: TGTGCCAGCAGCCCTCATATCCGGCAGCCCCAGCATTTT.

As DNA, the CDR3 is TGCGCCAGCAGCCGAAGGACTAGCGGGAGTGTCAACGAGCAGTACTTC. This gives the protein CASSRRTSGSVNEQYF. The chain is built from TRBV5-1 and TRBJ2-7; 13 nucleotides align to TRBD2. The CDR3 covers 16 residues. Per germline, CDR1 SGHRS and CDR2 YFSETQ. V shed 4 bases and J 5 bases; nucleotides not matched to a gene: 9.

CDR3: CASSPYGNTIYF. DNA of the CDR3: TGTGCCAGCAGCCCATATGGAAACACCATATATTTT. The gene calls are TRBV12-3 or TRBV12-4 and TRBJ1-3; D is ambiguous. Trimming shortened V by 6 bases and J by 3 bases, and 6 bases separated the two germline ends. CDR3 size: 12 residues.

The chain is built from TRBV19 and TRBJ1-1; D not resolved. V shed 8 bases and J shed 1 base, with 14 bases lying between them. This CDR3 is built from 14 residues. Germline lookup yields CDR1 LNHDA and CDR2 SQIVND (reference sequence). The CDR3 DNA follows: TGTGCCAGTCGTCAAAGGTCAGGGAACACTGAAGCTTTCTTT. Translation gives CASRQRSGNTEAFF. The complete variable domain, with remaining parts taken from reference TRBV19 and TRBJ1-1, reads DGGITQSPKYLFRKEGQNVTLSCEQNLNHDAMYWYRQDPGQGLRLIYYSQIVNDFQKGDIAEGYSVSREKKESFPLTVTSAQKNPTAFYLCASRQRSGNTEAFFGQGTRLTVV.

The gene calls are TRBV6-7 and TRBJ1-5; D call uncertain. TRBV6-7 belongs to the ORF category, with a function that is uncertain. The length of the CDR3 is 15 residues. V was shortened by 6 bases and J by 0 bases, with 12 bases between the two germline ends. The DNA for the CDR3 is TGTGCCAGCAGGTCGCAGAGATATAGCAATCAGCCCCAGCATTTT. Encoded protein: CASRSQRYSNQPQHF.

The chain joins TRBV27 to TRBJ1-5; tentative D call: TRBD1 (5 bases). The CDR3 loop spans 16 amino acids. V dropped 4 bases and J dropped 9 bases, with 22 bases sitting between them. The germline CDR1 and CDR2 sequences are MNHEY and SMNVEV (reference sequence). The CDR3: CASSSQGGRVDLPQHF. The CDR3, as DNA: TGTGCCAGCAGTTCCCAGGGCGGCAGGGTGGATCTGCCCCAGCATTTT.

This clonotype was recorded at least ten times. V gene TRBV6-5 combines with J gene TRBJ2-3, with 10 bases fitting TRBD2. Germline V lookup: CDR1 MNHEY, CDR2 SVGAGI. Unmatched junction bases numbered 2, after V lost 3 bases and J lost 2 bases. CDR3 length equals 15 residues. CDR3 in amino acids: CASSYSGGSTDTQYF. CDR3 in DNA: TGTGCCAGCAGTTATAGCGGGGGGTCCACAGATACGCAGTATTTT.

Only a few counts were recorded for this clonotype. The chain has TRBV20-1 and TRBJ1-2; TRBD1 might be the D (5 bases). The CDR3 sequence is 12 residues long. The V and J ends lost 1 base and 7 bases respectively, with 10 bases between them. The germline V gene encodes CDR1 DFQATT and CDR2 SNEGSKA (reference sequence). CDR3: CSARAGGGGYTF. The CDR3 coding sequence is TGCAGTGCTAGAGCGGGGGGGGGTGGCTACACCTTC.

This clonotype appeared many times. The CDR3: CASSRSGHYEQYF. CDR3 bases: TGTGCCAGCAGCCGGTCGGGGCACTACGAGCAGTACTTC. J is TRBJ2-7 and V is TRBV12-3 or TRBV12-4; D might be TRBD1 or TRBD2, each matching 5 bases. The CDR3 contains 13 residues. The V and J ends lost 6 bases and 3 bases respectively, with 12 bases between them.

The chain is built from TRBV12-3 or TRBV12-4 and TRBJ1-1; perhaps TRBD1 as D (5 bases). The V gene lost 6 bases and the J gene lost 7 bases, with 18 bases spanning the gap. The CDR3 totals 14 residues. The CDR3 region has the DNA TGTGCCAGCAGCCGGCAGGGCGGGACCCATGAAGCTTTCTTT. Residues: CASSRQGGTHEAFF.

The chain employs TRBV7-2 and TRBJ1-1; weak D call: TRBD1 (6 bases). The CDR3 contains 12 residues. Germline lookup yields CDR1 SGHTA and CDR2 FQGNSA. The V and J ends lost 4 bases and 11 bases respectively, with 14 bases between them. The CDR3 reads CASSYVLQGAFF. CDR3 coding DNA: TGTGCCAGCAGCTACGTCCTCCAGGGGGCTTTCTTT.

In its sample, this clonotype was seen many times. The chain combines TRBV6-1 with TRBJ2-2; TRBD1 is a possible D gene (5 bases). This CDR3 spans 14 amino acids. The germline V and J ends were trimmed by 7 bases and 0 bases, with 9 bases remaining between them. Per the germline V gene, CDR1 is MNHNS and CDR2 is SASEGT. The CDR3 reads CASTRDTNTGELFF. The CDR3 DNA is TGTGCCAGCACCAGGGATACGAACACCGGGGAGCTGTTTTTT.

There are many counts of this clonotype. Mismatch with germline at one junction end may stem from a read error. The J gene is TRBJ2-7, the V gene TRBV7-7, with 14 bases identical to TRBD2. The CDR3 runs 19 residues. CDR1 is SSHAT and CDR2 is FNYEAQ in the germline V gene (reference sequence). The CDR3 sequence is CASSRLAGGVVKGNYEQYF. The DNA for the CDR3 is TGTGCTAGCAGTCGACTAGCGGGAGGGGTCGTCAAGGGAAATTACGAGCAGTACTTC.

This sequence joins TRBV28 and TRBJ2-7, with TRBD1 matching over 7 bases. The CDR3 has 16 amino acids. Germline values: CDR1 MDHEN, CDR2 SYDVKM. V lost 6 bases and J lost 3; bases outside the gene matches: 14. The CDR3 here is CASRNWDRLSLYEQYF. The DNA of the CDR3 is TGTGCCAGCAGGAACTGGGACAGACTATCCCTCTACGAGCAGTACTTC.